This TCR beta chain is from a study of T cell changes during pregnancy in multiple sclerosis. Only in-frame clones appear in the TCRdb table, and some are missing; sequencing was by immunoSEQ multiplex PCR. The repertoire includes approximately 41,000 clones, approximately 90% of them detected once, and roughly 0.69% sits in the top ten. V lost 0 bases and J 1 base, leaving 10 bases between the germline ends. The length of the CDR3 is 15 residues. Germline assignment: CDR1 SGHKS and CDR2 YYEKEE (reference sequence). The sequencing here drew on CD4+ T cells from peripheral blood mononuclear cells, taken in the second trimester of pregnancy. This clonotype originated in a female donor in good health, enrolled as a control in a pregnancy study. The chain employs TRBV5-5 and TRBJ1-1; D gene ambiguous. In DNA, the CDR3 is TGTGCCAGCAGCTTGGCCAATTTTCCGAACACTGAAGCTTTCTTT. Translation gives CASSLANFPNTEAFF.